This entry concerns a single T cell receptor (beta chain). The antigen remains unidentified. The data derive from a study of T cells expressing NK-cell markers. Study information: Repertoire data for TCR beta were derived from sorted T cells (CD3+CD56+NKG2C+, CD3+CD56+NKG2C- and CD3+CD56-NKG2C+).

The CDR3 has 18 amino acids. The germline V gene has CDR1 SGHVS and CDR2 FNYEAQ. A 5'RACE template switching approach incorporating UMIs was used to make TCR beta cDNA. Following a re-call of the 5' RACE reads, TCRdb has one entry per CDR3 protein and lacks DNA. With a few hundred thousand distinct CDR3 sequences in the sample, the ten largest clones hold 0.39%. General study findings and limits: Also leading the CD3+CD56-NKG2C+ fraction in a handful of donors were these clonotypes.

The sample taken for sequencing was blood T cells: a sorted CD56 or NKG2C T cell subset, CD4+ or CD8+ T cells, or bulk PBMC T cells (not recorded which). The TCR sequence derives from a man younger than 30 in good health. The rearrangement joins TRBV7-6 to TRBJ2-7; TCRdb names TRBD1, which stays unverified in the absence of DNA. This chain's CDR3 is CASSYRDSTLHVSYEQYF.